The subject of this entry is one T cell receptor beta chain. This clone appeared a single time. Its antigen is still unknown. Qualities for individual bases were not recorded, and no much larger clone is one base off. Library creation used the immunoSEQ multiplex PCR assay. For the multiplex PCR, a mixture combining 60 forward primers for TCR Vbeta segments and 13 reverse primers for TCR Jbeta segments was used. The CDR3 region of rearranged TCR beta genes was amplified from genomic DNA with a multiplex PCR assay. On the Illumina HiSeq System, the amplified TCR beta libraries were sequenced as 87-base-pair reads. In the source study's methods: A later analysis tallied tens of millions of unique TCR beta chains across the 666 repertoires, and around 9.9 million of those chains were shared by two or more donors. A nearest-neighbor algorithm error-corrected the raw reads and collapsed the reads into unique sequences, merging closely related sequences to remove PCR and sequencing errors. Alignment of CDR3 sequences to IMGT reference sequences was used to assign V, D and J gene segments. Each retained sequence needed at least a six-nucleotide match to both a V gene segment and a J gene segment. Rearrangements were called productive when the CDR3 lacked stop codons and stayed in frame with V and J; all others were non-productive. Following IMGT convention, CDR3 was defined as the stretch from the second conserved V-encoded cysteine to the conserved J-encoded phenylalanine. Sequences without an unambiguous match to a single V gene segment were excluded from the earlier analysis of about 640 of the donors. An earlier analysis of 587 of the donors classified V segments as functional when productive rearrangements were above 56.7% and as segregating when the standard deviation between donors was above 5%. To diagnose cytomegalovirus status from the catalog of TCR beta chain sequences, a statistical classification framework was built. A later analysis assigned V and J genes by comparing TCR nucleotide sequences with IMGT/GENE-DB human TR gene sequences. In a later analysis, CDR3 sequences and most-parsimonious VDJ recombination scenarios were assigned using the TCRdist pipeline. In a later analysis, every TCR beta chain was defined by the combination of its CDR3 amino acid sequence and its V-gene family, and reads without a unique V-gene family were dropped. To address suspected cross-contamination and a sequencing artifact, a later analysis removed approximately 590 highly shared, low-generation-probability nucleotide sequences. In a later analysis, a clonal expansion index for each public chain was calculated from normalized within-repertoire ranks of inferred template counts. A later analysis computed generation probabilities with a VDJ recombination model fitted to out-of-frame rearrangements, and checked the results against IGoR. Hypergeometric tests were used in a later analysis to score TCR-TCR, TCR-HLA and TCR-CMV co-occurrence, with a repertoire-size bias correction applied to the TCR pairs. False discovery rates were estimated in a later analysis by permuting HLA or CMV assignments 20 times. In a later analysis, co-occurring TCRs were grouped with DBSCAN, and TCRdist sequence similarity was added when clustering was performed within HLA-allele-positive subsets. For co-occurrence clustering, repertoires with fewer than 30,000 or more than 120,000 public chains were excluded, along with four or five repertoires with anomalous nucleotide sharing. TCRdb took this table from immuneACCESS and kept in-frame rearrangements with V and J called. Such tables lack part of the clones; where checked against another copy, unresolved V genes explain under half of the gap, and the rest is unexplained. The DNA was the basis for D and trimming; V, J and clone size are from that table. The sample has under 150,000 clones on record, approximately 80% of them singletons. Of the sample, about 3.9% falls within the top ten clones.

The cohort comprised 710 or so healthy bone marrow donors. Cohort members were all nominally healthy when sampled, although unrecorded immune exposures were likely present. The donor tested CMV seronegative, placing the donor among the 350 to 400 seronegative members of the cohort. Every donor gave a peripheral blood sample, and the peripheral blood mononuclear cells from that sample were used for TCR beta sequencing. The Qiagen DNeasy Blood Extraction Kit was used to extract genomic DNA from the blood cell samples. The junction shows trimming of 5 bases on V and 0 bases on J, plus 14 bases between the germline ends. The CDR3, cysteine through phenylalanine, is 16 amino acids long. Kept here is only the CDR3 DNA, which spans 48 bases and is read in frame from base 1. Via the germline V gene (reference sequence), CDR1 is SEHNR and CDR2 FQNEAQ. This sample was included in a study of cytomegalovirus exposure and HLA in healthy donors (dated by TCRdb to the late 2010s). About the investigation overall: According to an earlier analysis of several hundred of the donors, 150 million to 200 million T cells yielded 117 million unique TCR beta sequences and around 300 Gb of sequence data. An early release that covered roughly 600 HLA-typed donors contained around 300 gigabases of sequencing data and tens of millions of unique TCR sequences. Among the roughly 390 genotyped donors, approximately 76% belonged to the genetic ancestry cluster associated with self-reported Caucasian donors. The study aimed to test whether cataloging public T cell receptors could reveal signatures of past pathogen exposure. The study used immunosequencing to profile the T cell repertoires of approximately 650 subjects and linked those repertoires to cytomegalovirus serostatus. Along with the approximately 700-subject first cohort, a separate validation cohort of roughly 110 different subjects was used. To predict cytomegalovirus infection status, the study brought together high-throughput TCR immunosequencing, statistical association of individual TCRs with disease status, and machine learning. A later analysis re-examined previously published TCR beta repertoires from about 670 donors and added high-resolution HLA genotyping to investigate patterns of TCR occurrence. Rather than drawing on any new phenotypic data, the later analysis identified candidate immune exposures from TCR beta sequences and the way those sequences occurred across donors. In an earlier analysis of more than 550 of the donors, high-throughput TCR beta sequencing was used to judge whether each TCR beta V gene segment behaved as functional or pseudogenic. Donor age, sex, ethnicity and CMV serostatus were compiled together with the repertoire data. Genome-wide SNP genotypes for about three fifths of the roughly 670 donors were used in a later genetic analysis, which treated that subset as a discovery cohort. All discovery cohort repertoires had been generated on a single sequencing platform. HLA typing included class I and class II loci at four-digit resolution. Typing coverage differed by locus: A, B, C, DRB1 and DQB1 were typed in roughly 620-630 donors, DQA1 in approximately 520, DPA1 in some 570, and DPB1 in just under 490. Because of strong linkage in the cohort, roughly five DR-DQ haplotypes were treated as single units for association and clustering. Across some 400 genotyped donors of the cohort, an average of about 240,000 unique TCR beta nucleotide sequences per donor were sequenced, and approximately 19% of those sequences were non-productive.

What the work shows at the level of the full study, not this receptor alone: The earlier analysis of a few hundred of the donors excluded approximately 15 rarely observed V segments, including chromosome 9 orphons, because counts were too low. The classifier was reported to diagnose cytomegalovirus status with high specificity and sensitivity in both the original and validation cohorts. A later analysis found that TCR association rates varied across HLA loci, with DRB1 alleles showing the most associated TCRs and HLA-C alleles the fewest. A further reported finding was that TCR beta sequences accurately predicted the HLA-A and HLA-B alleles for most subjects in the first cohort. The cohort was sequenced for TCR beta chains only, and without alpha or paired-chain data the features that could be detected were limited. Compared with equally common non-associated chains, HLA-associated TCR beta chains in a later analysis were more clonally expanded and had lower generation probabilities. When HLA alleles, especially DR and DQ, strongly co-occurred, TCR associations were difficult to assign to individual alleles. According to a later analysis, parvovirus B19, influenza, CMV and Epstein-Barr virus appeared linked to several top co-occurrence clusters. According to a later genetic analysis, donors in an Asian-associated ancestry cluster had fewer N-insertions in productive TCRs than the approximately 630-donor mean. A total of 150 to 200 TCR beta chains were listed by the study as associated with cytomegalovirus. Some IMGT-functional V segments, including TRBV6-2 and TRBV6-3, could not be distinguished by the 87-base-pair reads and were therefore excluded. A cluster of highly shared sequence variants was judged likely to represent a technical artifact of the sequencing pipeline. According to the authors, the approach could potentially be generalized to other disease states and immunological phenotypes. In a later genetic analysis, a missense DCLRE1C variant was associated with V-gene and J-gene trimming of TCR beta chains, and the association was replicated in an independent cohort. An earlier analysis of 587 of the donors showed that most TCR beta V segments appeared in productive rearrangements either about 87% or about 30% of the time, which broadly matched IMGT annotations. While some public TCRs were present in many individuals, most TCR sequences turned up only very rarely across donors. Correlated functional status among segregating V segments might reflect linkage disequilibrium, but an unknown experimental factor could not be ruled out. In vitro tests confirmed that a few of the cytomegalovirus-associated TCR beta chains recognize cytomegalovirus antigens. Most CMV-associated TCR beta chains appeared to be HLA-restricted in a later analysis, and the HLA associations seemed to be driven largely by CMV exposure. Specific HLA alleles were associated with roughly 16,000 TCR beta sequences at a false discovery rate of 0.05 in a later analysis. CMV serostatus was the only immune exposure information available for the cohort. Because some donors lacked HLA typing at each locus, the association tests relied only on the typed subset. Sequencing depth was assumed to be roughly uniform across donors in the presence/absence analyses, though that assumption may not hold.

Here the chain combines TRBV7-9 and TRBJ1-3, with the D gene too uncertain to name. The receptor was derived from a woman aged 25 to 39 in good health and CMV-seronegative. Sequenced material: PBMCs. The CDR3 region reads CASSGGDIRSGNTIYF. Read as DNA, the sequence is TGTGCCAGCAGCGGAGGAGATATCCGCTCTGGAAACACCATATATTTT.